Presented here are 32 T cell receptor beta chains from one specimen sequenced in a study of blood T cell repertoires in COVID-19. Measured with immunoSEQ multiplex PCR; TCRdb has only the in-frame clones, and not every one. The sample includes nearly 300,000 clones, roughly 80% seen only once; the top ten take around 1.6%. The sequenced material came from peripheral blood. The receptors shown here come from a human donor with COVID-19, enrolled during active disease. The donor label of this sample is uncertain.

The rearrangement uses TRBV5-4 and TRBJ1-2; 8 nucleotides agree with TRBD1. J lost 4 bases, V lost 0 bases, and 5 bases had no gene match. Germline values: CDR1 SGHNT, CDR2 YYREEE (reference sequence). CDR3 length: 15 amino acids. The CDR3 sequence: CASSLEGQAIYGYTF. CDR3 DNA: TGTGCCAGCAGCTTGGAGGGACAGGCGATCTATGGCTACACCTTC.

The rearrangement links TRBV30 to TRBJ1-1; 8 bases fit TRBD1. CDR3 length: 11 residues. V was pared by 5 bases and J by 4 bases, with 0 bases of the junction left unmatched. Germline values: CDR1 GTSNPN, CDR2 SVGIG (reference sequence). The CDR3 bases are TGTGCCTGGGACAGGGGCACTGAAGCTTTCTTT. It specifies CAWDRGTEAFF.

V usage is TRBV28 and J usage is TRBJ2-7; TRBD1 is a possible D gene (5 bases). The CDR3 runs to 11 residues. V dropped 8 bases and J dropped 5 bases, with 10 bases sitting between them. Germline V gene data show CDR1 as MDHEN and CDR2 as SYDVKM. The CDR3 DNA sequence: TGTGCCAGCCAGGGTGTCAACGAGCAGTACTTC. Residues: CASQGVNEQYF.

V and J are TRBV27 and TRBJ1-2, with D perhaps matching TRBD1 (5 bases). The CDR3 is 15 amino acids. Germline assignment: CDR1 MNHEY and CDR2 SMNVEV (reference sequence). The V and J ends lost 5 bases and 7 bases respectively, with 20 bases between them. The DNA of the CDR3 is TGTGCCAGCAGTACACTCCCCATCCAGGGAGGTGGCTACACCTTC. The encoded protein is CASSTLPIQGGGYTF.

J is TRBJ1-3 and V is TRBV19; D possibly corresponds to TRBD1 (6 bases). The V gene lost 8 bases and the J gene lost 0 bases, with 14 bases spanning the gap. The V gene's germline CDR1 is LNHDA and CDR2 SQIVND (reference sequence). The CDR3 sequence is 15 residues long. The CDR3 DNA sequence: TGTGCCAGTCAGGAGGACAGTTACTCTGGAAACACCATATATTTT. It translates to CASQEDSYSGNTIYF.

The rearrangement uses TRBV28 and TRBJ1-1; a possible D gene is TRBD1 (5 bases). The CDR3 runs to 11 residues. The V end was cut by 6 bases, the J end by 9 bases, with 11 bases between. Germline V gene lookup returns CDR1 MDHEN and CDR2 SYDVKM. The DNA of the CDR3 is TGTGCCAGCAGCTCAGACAGAAAAGCTTTCTTT. Its translation: CASSSDRKAFF. The variable domain in full, with the rest retrieved from reference TRBV28 and TRBJ1-1, is DVKVTQSSRYLVKRTGEKVFLECVQDMDHENMFWYRQDPGLGLRLIYFSYDVKMKEKGDIPEGYSVSREKKERFSLILESASTNQTSMYLCASSSDRKAFFGQGTRLTVV.

This clone was detected a few times. The chain carries TRBV7-3 and TRBJ2-1; 7 bases map to TRBD2. Unmatched junction bases numbered 6, after V lost 2 bases and J lost 2 bases. The germline V gene encodes CDR1 SGHTA and CDR2 FQGTGA. The CDR3 is 16 amino acids. The CDR3 DNA reads TGTGCCAGCAGCTTACAGGCGGGAGACGCCTACAATGAGCAGTTCTTC. Amino acids: CASSLQAGDAYNEQFF.

The chain is built from TRBV3-1 (or the pseudogene TRBV3-2) and TRBJ2-2, with 8 bases aligning to TRBD2. The germline CDR1 and CDR2 sequences are LGHDT and YNNKEL (reference sequence). This CDR3 region has 15 residues. Losses at the gene ends were 7 bases for V and 0 bases for J; bases not matched to a gene: 4. CDR3 in amino acids: CASNRLAPNTGELFF. DNA of the CDR3: TGTGCCAGCAACCGACTAGCGCCGAACACCGGGGAGCTGTTTTTT.

The chain couples TRBV9 to TRBJ2-2; the D gene is possibly TRBD1 (6 bases). Between the trimmed V and J ends, which lost 6 bases and 5 bases, there was a span of 17 bases. The CDR3 extends over 15 amino acids. The V gene's germline CDR1 is SGDLS and CDR2 YYNGEE. The CDR3 region is CASNLLGRGTGELFF. The CDR3 bases are TGTGCCAGCAACCTTTTAGGTAGGGGGACCGGGGAGCTGTTTTTT.

The rearrangement links TRBV5-5 to TRBJ2-7; 11 bases align to TRBD2. The germline V gene encodes CDR1 SGHKS and CDR2 YYEKEE (reference sequence). V dropped 2 bases and J dropped 0; count of bases not matched to a gene: 7. The CDR3 is 17 residues long. CDR3 in amino acids: CASSFGLAGGYSYEQYF. CDR3 DNA: TGTGCCAGCAGCTTCGGTCTAGCGGGAGGTTACTCCTACGAGCAGTACTTC.

V and J are TRBV5-1 and TRBJ2-1; D might be TRBD2 (5 bases). V shed 0 bases and J shed 9 bases, with 19 bases lying between them. The germline CDR1 and CDR2 sequences are SGHRS and YFSETQ. The length of the CDR3 is 16 residues. The DNA of the CDR3 is TGCGCCAGCAGCTTGGTAAACAGCGGAGTGGGGAGTGAGCAGTTCTTC. This encodes CASSLVNSGVGSEQFF.

The J gene is TRBJ2-7, the V gene TRBV9, with TRBD1 as a possible D gene (7 bases). V was clipped by 1 base and J by 8 bases, with 19 bases between them. The CDR3 is 15 residues long. Germline CDR1 is SGDLS and CDR2 is YYNGEE. DNA of the CDR3: TGTGCCAGCAGCGTACTCCAGGGGGGCGGAGGAAAGCAGTACTTC. Translating gives CASSVLQGGGGKQYF.

The genes are TRBV11-2 and TRBJ2-1, with a weak D call TRBD2 (6 bases). The V and J ends lost 6 bases and 7 bases respectively, with 13 bases between them. From germline, CDR1 is SGHAT and CDR2 FQNNGV. There are 13 residues in the CDR3. CDR3 loop: CASSLTRMNEQFF. The CDR3 DNA is TGTGCCAGCAGTTTGACTAGGATGAATGAGCAGTTCTTC.

The chain combines TRBV28 with TRBJ2-7; D is ambiguous. CDR1 and CDR2 (germline): MDHEN, SYDVKM. The CDR3 is 11 residues long. Trimming took off 8 bases at V and 2 bases at J, with 7 bases between the two ends. CDR3 sequence (DNA): TGTGCCAGCCTACGGGCCTACGAGCAGTACTTC. Its translation: CASLRAYEQYF.

V and J are TRBV28 and TRBJ1-5; D possibly corresponds to TRBD1 (5 bases). This CDR3 has 17 residues. V dropped 6 bases and J dropped 2 bases, with 20 bases sitting between them. CDR1 is MDHEN and CDR2 is SYDVKM in the germline V gene. CDR3 sequence reads: CASSSYWDRGGNQPQHF. CDR3 in DNA: TGTGCCAGCAGCTCATACTGGGACCGGGGGGGCAATCAGCCCCAGCATTTT.

Only one count was recorded for this clone. The J gene is TRBJ2-5, the V gene TRBV21-1; the D call of TRBD2 is as the table states it, not checked on the DNA. TRBV21-1 is a known pseudogene. The CDR3 contains 18 residues. CDR3 loop: CASRIHRQRGSPTQTQYF. The CDR3 nucleotides are TGTGCCAGCCGGATTCATCGCCAGCGGGGCAGCCCCACCCAGACCCAGTACTTC.

V is TRBV5-1 and J is TRBJ1-1; 8 nucleotides line up with TRBD1. J lost 7 bases, V lost 0 bases, and 5 bases had no gene match. In germline, CDR1 is SGHRS, CDR2 YFSETQ. The CDR3 contains 14 residues. Here the CDR3 reads CASSLELTGGEAFF. The CDR3 bases are TGCGCCAGCAGCTTGGAACTAACAGGGGGTGAAGCTTTCTTT.

This clone was counted once. The chain recombines TRBV19 with TRBJ2-1; 11 positions match TRBD2. V was clipped by 5 bases and J by 0 bases; unmatched bases: 3. The CDR3 sequence is 16 residues long. CDR1 is LNHDA and CDR2 is SQIVND in the germline V gene (reference sequence). The CDR3 here is CASSGGTSGSYNEQFF. The CDR3 region has the DNA TGTGCCAGTAGTGGCGGGACTAGCGGCTCCTACAATGAGCAGTTCTTC.

This rearrangement joins TRBV7-2 to TRBJ2-7, with 8 bases matching TRBD2. Germline CDR1 SGHTA, CDR2 FQGNSA. Trimming at V came to 3 bases and at J to 3 bases, leaving 7 bases not matched to a gene. The CDR3 is 15 amino acids. The CDR3 region has the DNA TGTGCCAGCAGCTTGGGATCGGGAGGGGGCTACGAGCAGTACTTC. It specifies CASSLGSGGGYEQYF. Variable domain in full (rest from reference TRBV7-2 and TRBJ2-7): GAGVSQSPSNKVTEKGKDVELRCDPISGHTALYWYRQSLGQGLEFLIYFQGNSAPDKSGLPSDRFSAERTGGSVSTLTIQRTQQEDSAVYLCASSLGSGGGYEQYFGPGTRLTVT.

The rearrangement joins TRBV21-1 to TRBJ2-2; the table's D gene call, TRBD1, was not cross checked with the DNA. TRBV21-1 is a recognized pseudogene. This CDR3 has 18 residues. CDR3 sequence (DNA): TGTGCCAGCAGCCTTCGGCCGGGACAGAGGGGTAGGACCGGGGAGCTGTTTTTT. It is translated as CASSLRPGQRGRTGELFF.

This clone was recorded only once. V and J are TRBV24-1 and TRBJ2-1; 10 bases align to TRBD1. J was trimmed by 6 bases and V by 9 bases; bases with no gene match: 7. The V gene's germline CDR1 is KGHDR and CDR2 SFDVKD. The CDR3 has 14 amino acids. The CDR3 loop is CATRGTGAPNEQFF. The CDR3 region has the DNA TGTGCCACCCGAGGGACAGGGGCCCCCAATGAGCAGTTCTTC.

The CDR3 region has the DNA TGTGCCAGCCGATACGGGACAGGGACGTACGAGCAGTACTTC. This codes for CASRYGTGTYEQYF. The chain employs TRBV6-5 and TRBJ2-7; 9 bases match TRBD1. Per the germline V gene, CDR1 is MNHEY and CDR2 is SVGAGI. V shed 8 bases and J 4 bases; nucleotides not matched to a gene: 9. The CDR3 sequence is 14 residues long.

The CDR3 bases are TGTGCCAGCAGCTTATCAGGCCTTGCGGGAGGAAACACCATATATTTT. Protein sequence: CASSLSGLAGGNTIYF. V and J are TRBV13 and TRBJ1-3, with D uncertain. The CDR3 is 16 amino acids. Trimming left V 2 bases short and J 4 bases short, with 15 bases between. Germline loops: CDR1 PRHDT, CDR2 FYEKMQ (reference sequence). The entire variable domain, with the rest obtained from reference TRBV13 and TRBJ1-3, is as follows: AAGVIQSPRHLIKEKRETATLKCYPIPRHDTVYWYQQGPGQDPQFLISFYEKMQSDKGSIPDRFSAQQFSDYHSELNMSSLELGDSALYFCASSLSGLAGGNTIYFGEGSWLTVV.

The CDR3 nucleotides read TGTGCCACCAGTGATTCCCGACTAGCGAGCTACAATGAGCAGTTCTTC. It yields the protein CATSDSRLASYNEQFF. The chain has TRBV24-1 and TRBJ2-1; 8 positions match TRBD2. The CDR3 has 16 amino acids. The V segment lost 2 bases and the J segment 3 bases; nucleotides outside the gene matches: 5. Looked up from germline, CDR1 is KGHDR and CDR2 is SFDVKD.

CDR3 region: CASSLEGQVYGYTF. The DNA for the CDR3 is TGCGCCAGCAGCTTGGAGGGACAGGTTTATGGCTACACCTTC. The chain recombines TRBV5-1 with TRBJ1-2, with 8 bases fitting TRBD1. Germline loops: CDR1 SGHRS, CDR2 YFSETQ. V was pared by 0 bases and J by 5 bases, with 3 bases of the junction left unmatched. This CDR3 spans 14 amino acids. Drawing the rest from reference TRBV5-1 and TRBJ1-2, the complete variable domain is KAGVTQTPRYLIKTRGQQVTLSCSPISGHRSVSWYQQTPGQGLQFLFEYFSETQRNKGNFPGRFSGRQFSNSRSEMNVSTLELGDSALYLCASSLEGQVYGYTFGSGTRLTVV.

This chain uses TRBV28 with TRBJ2-7, with D perhaps matching TRBD2 (6 bases). There are 16 residues in the CDR3. Per the germline V gene, CDR1 is MDHEN and CDR2 is SYDVKM. V was cut by 6 bases and J by 3 bases, with 21 bases left in between. The CDR3 coding sequence is TGTGCCAGCAGCCCCCCTGGCGGGGCTACATTCTACGAGCAGTACTTC. Its translation: CASSPPGGATFYEQYF.

The count of this clone is one. The gene calls are TRBV3-1 (or the pseudogene TRBV3-2) and TRBJ2-1; 11 bases are a match to TRBD2. With 6 bases clipped from V and 4 bases from J, the junction kept 2 bases outside the gene matches. The CDR3 contains 14 residues. Germline V gene data show CDR1 as LGHDT and CDR2 as YNNKEL (reference sequence). CDR3 sequence (DNA): TGTGCCAGCAGACCTAGCGGGAGGTACAATGAGCAGTTCTTC. Its translation is CASRPSGRYNEQFF.

This chain joins TRBV12-5 and TRBJ1-1, with D uncertain. Trimming removed 5 bases at V and 0 bases at J, with 7 bases between. Germline loops: CDR1 LGHNT, CDR2 FRNRAP. The CDR3 is made up of 13 amino acids. DNA of the CDR3: TGTGCTAGTGGTCCGAGGATGAACACTGAAGCTTTCTTT. This sequence encodes CASGPRMNTEAFF. Combining the CDR3 with reference TRBV12-5 and TRBJ1-1 gives the whole variable domain DARVTQTPRHKVTEMGQEVTMRCQPILGHNTVFWYRQTMMQGLELLAYFRNRAPLDDSGMPKDRFSAEMPDATLATLKIQPSEPRDSAVYFCASGPRMNTEAFFGQGTRLTVV.

The genes are TRBV30 and TRBJ1-4; a weak D match, TRBD1 (5 bases). Germline lookup yields CDR1 GTSNPN and CDR2 SVGIG (reference sequence). V lost 6 bases to trimming and J lost 5 bases, with 13 bases between them. The CDR3 has 13 amino acids. In DNA form, the CDR3 reads TGTGCCTGTCGCCGACAGAGCAATGAAAAACTGTTTTTT. Encoded protein: CACRRQSNEKLFF.

This chain joins TRBV5-1 and TRBJ2-3; TRBD1 aligns across 7 bases. The CDR3 extends over 16 amino acids. Germline loops: CDR1 SGHRS, CDR2 YFSETQ. The J segment lost 1 base and the V segment lost 2 bases, leaving 7 bases of the junction unmatched. CDR3 protein: CASSFSTGQGTDTQYF. In DNA form, the CDR3 reads TGCGCCAGCAGCTTTTCTACCGGACAGGGCACAGATACGCAGTATTTT.

This CDR3 reads CASSQDLGTSYTDTQYF. In nucleotides, the CDR3 is TGTGCCAGCAGCCAAGATTTGGGGACTTCTTACACAGATACGCAGTATTTT. The chain links TRBV3-1 (or the pseudogene TRBV3-2) to TRBJ2-3, with D tentatively TRBD2 (6 bases). Trimming pared 0 bases from V and 2 bases from J, leaving 15 bases between. This CDR3 is 17 amino acids long. Germline V gives CDR1 LGHDT, CDR2 YNNKEL (reference sequence).

A single count supports this clone. The CDR3 sequence: CASSPSPGTEAFF. The CDR3 nucleotides read TGTGCCAGCAGCCCATCCCCAGGCACTGAAGCTTTCTTT. The chain uses TRBV9 and TRBJ1-1; no definite D call. Trimming removed 4 bases at V and 4 bases at J, with 11 bases between. CDR1 SGDLS and CDR2 YYNGEE come from the germline V gene. This CDR3 contains 13 residues.